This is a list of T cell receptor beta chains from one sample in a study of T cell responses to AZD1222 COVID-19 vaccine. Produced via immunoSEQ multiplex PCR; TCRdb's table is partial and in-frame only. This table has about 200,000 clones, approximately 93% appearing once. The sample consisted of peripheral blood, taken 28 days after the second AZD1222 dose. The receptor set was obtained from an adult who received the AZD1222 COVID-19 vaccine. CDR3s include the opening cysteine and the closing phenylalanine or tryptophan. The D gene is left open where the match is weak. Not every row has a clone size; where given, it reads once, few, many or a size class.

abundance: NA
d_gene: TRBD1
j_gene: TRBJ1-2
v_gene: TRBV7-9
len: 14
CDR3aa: CASSWDRQTGGYTF
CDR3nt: TGTGCCAGCAGCTGGGACAGGCAAACTGGGGGCTACACCTTC

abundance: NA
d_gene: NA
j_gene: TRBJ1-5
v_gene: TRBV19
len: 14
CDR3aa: CASSRAWSNQPQHF
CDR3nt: TGTGCCAGTAGTCGGGCATGGAGCAATCAGCCCCAGCATTTT

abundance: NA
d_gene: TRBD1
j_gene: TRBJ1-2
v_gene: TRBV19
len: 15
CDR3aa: CASSIAAGGTYGYTF
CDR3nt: TGTGCCAGTAGTATAGCGGCAGGGGGAACCTATGGCTACACCTTC

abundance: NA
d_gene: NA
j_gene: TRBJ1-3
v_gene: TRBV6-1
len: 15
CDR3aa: CASSEGQVSGNTIYF
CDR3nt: TGTGCCAGCAGTGAAGGGCAGGTCTCTGGAAACACCATATATTTT

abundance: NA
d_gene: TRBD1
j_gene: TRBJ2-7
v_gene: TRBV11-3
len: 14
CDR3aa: CASSPGQGHYEQYF
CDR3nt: TGTGCCAGCAGCCCAGGACAGGGACACTACGAGCAGTACTTC

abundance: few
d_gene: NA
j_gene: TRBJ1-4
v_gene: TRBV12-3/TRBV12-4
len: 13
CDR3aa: CASSLIQNEKLFF
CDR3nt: TGTGCCAGCAGTTTAATCCAAAATGAAAAACTGTTTTTT

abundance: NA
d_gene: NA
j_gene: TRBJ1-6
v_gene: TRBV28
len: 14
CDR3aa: CASSSRQNNSPLHF
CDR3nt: TGTGCCAGCAGTTCCCGACAGAATAATTCACCCCTCCACTTT

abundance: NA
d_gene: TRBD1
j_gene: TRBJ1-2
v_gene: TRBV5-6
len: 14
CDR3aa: CASSRPGGRHGYTF
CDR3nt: TGTGCCAGCAGCCGCCCAGGGGGAAGGCATGGCTACACCTTC

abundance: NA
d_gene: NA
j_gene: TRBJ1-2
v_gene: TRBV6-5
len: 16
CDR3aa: CASSLKYRAGNYGYTF
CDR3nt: TGTGCCAGCAGTTTAAAGTACCGGGCGGGGAACTATGGCTACACCTTC

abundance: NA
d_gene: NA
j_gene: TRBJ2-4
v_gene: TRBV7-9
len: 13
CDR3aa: CASSWLGYGIQYF
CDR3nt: TGTGCCAGCAGCTGGTTAGGATATGGCATTCAGTACTTC

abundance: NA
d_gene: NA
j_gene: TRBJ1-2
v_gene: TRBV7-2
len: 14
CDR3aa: CASSLALGANGYTF
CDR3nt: TGTGCCAGCAGCTTAGCGCTGGGGGCAAATGGCTACACCTTC

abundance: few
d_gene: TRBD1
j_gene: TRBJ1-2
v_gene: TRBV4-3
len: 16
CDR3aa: CASSQGQGAYNYGYTF
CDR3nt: TGCGCCAGCAGCCAAGGACAGGGGGCCTATAACTATGGCTACACCTTC

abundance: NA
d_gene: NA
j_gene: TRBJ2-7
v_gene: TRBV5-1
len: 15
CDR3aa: CASSPTAQGNYEQYF
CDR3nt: TGCGCCAGCAGCCCCACCGCCCAGGGAAACTACGAGCAGTACTTC

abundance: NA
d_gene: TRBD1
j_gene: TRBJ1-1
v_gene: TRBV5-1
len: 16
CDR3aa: CASSSGQGARNAEAFF
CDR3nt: TGCGCCAGCAGTTCAGGACAGGGGGCGCGTAATGCTGAAGCTTTCTTT

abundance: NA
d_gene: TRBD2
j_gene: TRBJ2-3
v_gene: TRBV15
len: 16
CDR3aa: CATSRDRIAGTDTQYF
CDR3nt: TGTGCCACCAGCAGAGATCGAATAGCGGGGACCGATACGCAGTATTTT

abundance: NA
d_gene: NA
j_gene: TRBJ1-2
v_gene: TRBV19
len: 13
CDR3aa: CASSITVFYGYTF
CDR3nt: TGTGCCAGTAGTATCACGGTCTTCTATGGCTACACCTTC

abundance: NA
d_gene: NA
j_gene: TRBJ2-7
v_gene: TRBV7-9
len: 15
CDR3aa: CASSPQASGFYEQYF
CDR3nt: TGTGCCAGCAGCCCCCAAGCGTCGGGGTTCTACGAGCAGTACTTC

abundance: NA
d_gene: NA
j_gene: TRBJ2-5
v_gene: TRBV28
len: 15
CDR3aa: CASSSFGEYQETQYF
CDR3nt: TGTGCCAGCAGTTCTTTCGGGGAGTACCAAGAGACCCAGTACTTC

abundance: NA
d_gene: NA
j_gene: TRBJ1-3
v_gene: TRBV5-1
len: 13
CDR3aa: CASSFDAGNTIYF
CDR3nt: TGCGCCAGCAGCTTCGACGCTGGAAACACCATATATTTT

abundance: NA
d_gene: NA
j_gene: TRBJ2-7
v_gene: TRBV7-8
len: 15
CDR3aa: CASSLGPGTSYEQYF
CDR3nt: TGTGCCAGCAGCTTAGGGCCAGGGACCTCCTACGAGCAGTACTTC

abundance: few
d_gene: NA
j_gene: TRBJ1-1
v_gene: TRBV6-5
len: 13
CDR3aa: CASRGVGNTEAFF
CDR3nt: TGTGCCAGCAGGGGAGTAGGGAACACTGAAGCTTTCTTT

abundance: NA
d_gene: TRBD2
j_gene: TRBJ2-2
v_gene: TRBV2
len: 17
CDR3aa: CASSDSGTSIRGGELFF
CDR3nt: TGTGCCAGCAGTGATTCGGGGACTAGCATTAGGGGCGGGGAGCTGTTTTTT

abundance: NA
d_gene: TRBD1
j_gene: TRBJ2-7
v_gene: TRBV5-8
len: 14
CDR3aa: CASGLRTGAGEQYF
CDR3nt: TGTGCCAGCGGCCTTAGGACAGGGGCTGGGGAGCAGTACTTC

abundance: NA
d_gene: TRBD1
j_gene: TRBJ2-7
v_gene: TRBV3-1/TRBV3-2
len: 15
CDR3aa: CASSQAQGGGYEQYF
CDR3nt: TGTGCCAGCAGCCAAGCACAGGGGGGCGGCTACGAGCAGTACTTC

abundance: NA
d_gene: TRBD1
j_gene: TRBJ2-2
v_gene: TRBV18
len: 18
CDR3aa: CASSPRSSGTGYTGELFF
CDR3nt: TGTGCCAGCTCACCACGATCATCAGGGACAGGATACACCGGGGAGCTGTTTTTT

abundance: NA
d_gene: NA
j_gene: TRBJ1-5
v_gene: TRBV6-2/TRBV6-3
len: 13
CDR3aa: CASSYEGYQPQHF
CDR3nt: TGTGCCAGCAGTTACGAGGGTTATCAGCCCCAGCATTTT

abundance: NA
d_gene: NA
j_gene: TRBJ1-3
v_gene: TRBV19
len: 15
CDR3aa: CASSIGVASGNTIYF
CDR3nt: TGTGCCAGTAGTATTGGGGTCGCCTCTGGAAACACCATATATTTT

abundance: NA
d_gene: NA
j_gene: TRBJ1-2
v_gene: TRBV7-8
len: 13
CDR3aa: CASRPGPFYGYTF
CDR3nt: TGTGCCAGCAGGCCCGGACCTTTCTATGGCTACACCTTC

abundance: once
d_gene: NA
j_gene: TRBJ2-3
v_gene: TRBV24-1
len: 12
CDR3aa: CATSGPQGTQYF
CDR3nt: TGTGCCACGAGTGGGCCACAAGGTACGCAGTATTTT

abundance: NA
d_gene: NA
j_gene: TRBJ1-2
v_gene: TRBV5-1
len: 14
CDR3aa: CASSLTKGVGGYTF
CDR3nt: TGCGCCAGCAGCTTGACAAAGGGGGTGGGAGGCTACACCTTC

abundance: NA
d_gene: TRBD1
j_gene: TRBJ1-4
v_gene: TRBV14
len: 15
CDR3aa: CASSQMGRGSEKLFF
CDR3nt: TGTGCCAGCAGCCAAATGGGCAGGGGGAGTGAAAAACTGTTTTTT

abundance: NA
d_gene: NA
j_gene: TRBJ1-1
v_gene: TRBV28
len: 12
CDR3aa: CASTSWTSEAFF
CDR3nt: TGTGCCAGCACGTCATGGACATCTGAAGCTTTCTTT